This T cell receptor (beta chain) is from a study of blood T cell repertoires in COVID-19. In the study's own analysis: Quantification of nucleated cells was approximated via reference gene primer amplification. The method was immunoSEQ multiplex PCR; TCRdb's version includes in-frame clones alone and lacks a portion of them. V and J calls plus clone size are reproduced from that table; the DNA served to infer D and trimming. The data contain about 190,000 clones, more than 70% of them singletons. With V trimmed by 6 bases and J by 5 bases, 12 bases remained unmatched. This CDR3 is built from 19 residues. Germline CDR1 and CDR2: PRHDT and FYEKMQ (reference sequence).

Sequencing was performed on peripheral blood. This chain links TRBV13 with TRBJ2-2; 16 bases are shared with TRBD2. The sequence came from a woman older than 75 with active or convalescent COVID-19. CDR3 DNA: TGTGCCAGCAGACCGGGACTAGCGGGGGGGCCGGTAAAGACCGGGGAGCTGTTTTTT. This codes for CASRPGLAGGPVKTGELFF.